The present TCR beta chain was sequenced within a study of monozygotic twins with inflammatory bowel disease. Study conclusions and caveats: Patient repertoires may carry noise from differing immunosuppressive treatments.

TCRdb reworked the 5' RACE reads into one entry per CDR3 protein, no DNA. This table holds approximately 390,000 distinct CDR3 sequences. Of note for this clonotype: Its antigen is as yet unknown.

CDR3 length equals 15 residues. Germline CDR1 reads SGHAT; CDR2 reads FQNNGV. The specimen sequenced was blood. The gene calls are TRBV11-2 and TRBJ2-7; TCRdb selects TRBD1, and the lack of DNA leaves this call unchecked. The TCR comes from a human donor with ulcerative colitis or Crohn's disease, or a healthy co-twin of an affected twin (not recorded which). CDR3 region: CASSLFRDSLYEQYF.